This T cell receptor beta chain was obtained from a study of OX40 agonist ivuxolimab in advanced cancers. Study details: Enrollees could have had prior anti-PD-1, anti-PD-L1 or anti-CTLA-4 therapy, which more than 30% had received.

The ends were cut back, 2 bases at V and 2 bases at J, with 7 bases in the middle. Germline CDR1 and CDR2: MNHNS and SASEGT. CDR3 size: 13 residues. Some clones are missing from TCRdb's copy, which holds only in-frame ones; the method was immunoSEQ multiplex PCR. The sample consists of tens of thousands of clones, around 85% of them appearing once. On this clone itself: Its antigen is unknown.

Study outcomes and limitations: Averaging showed that CD8+ T cells had more expanded clones than CD4+ did.

This sample comprised CD4+ or CD8+ T cells sorted from blood, obtained in a trial of the OX40 agonist ivuxolimab. The sequence was obtained from an adult with an advanced solid tumor such as melanoma, head and neck, liver or kidney cancer. The rearrangement uses TRBV6-1 and TRBJ2-7; D gene ambiguous. This CDR3 reads CASSEQVTYEQYF. As DNA, the CDR3 is TGTGCCAGCAGTGAACAGGTTACCTACGAGCAGTACTTC.